This paragraph covers one T cell receptor (beta chain) sequence. The antigen is not known. These data belong to a study of T cell responses to AZD1222 COVID-19 vaccine. Overall study results and limits: Vaccine-associated CD4 TCRs spanned spike, dominant at 160-218 and 743-854.

Repertoires were generated with immunoSEQ multiplex PCR, while TCRdb's copy carries only in-frame clones and drops some. The data show over 150,000 clones, with 85% to 90% seen just once and 4.5% to 6% held by the top ten. The CDR3 runs to 13 residues. Between the trimmed V and J ends, which lost 5 bases and 7 bases, there was a span of 9 bases. CDR1 is SGHAT and CDR2 is FQNNGV in the germline V gene. The clonotype originates from an adult in good health. The V gene is TRBV11-2, the J gene TRBJ1-6, with D perhaps TRBD1 (6 bases). The material was peripheral blood, obtained on day 0 of MenACWY control vaccination. The CDR3 sequence: CASSPRGNSPLHF. In DNA form, the CDR3 reads TGTGCCAGCAGCCCCAGGGGCAATTCACCCCTCCACTTT.